The entry below describes one TCR beta chain. Its antigen remains unidentified. It may be a read error: a sequence one base away is much more abundant. This entry belongs to a study of glioma-infiltrating T cells. Study results and limitations: CDR3 overlap between tissue and blood was very small.

Using RNA template, CDR3s of TCR alpha and beta were amplified with iRepertoire arm-PCR. TCRdb reanalysed the multiplex PCR reads using MiXCR and keeps one entry per CDR3 protein. The sample carries over 130,000 distinct CDR3 sequences, about 39% recorded once. The CDR3 spans 16 residues. The ends were cut back, 0 bases at V and 4 bases at J, with 14 bases in the middle. Germline CDR1 MNHNY, CDR2 SVGAGI (reference sequence). This rearrangement joins TRBV6-6 to TRBJ2-3; no firm D call. The receptor comes from a human donor with low-grade glioma or glioblastoma, undergoing nonglioma brain surgery, or in good health (not recorded which). Sample: glioma tissue, nonneoplastic brain tissue, or PBMCs (not recorded which). Here the CDR3 reads CASSYSRNPRADTQYF. The DNA of the CDR3 is TGTGCCAGCAGTTACTCGAGGAATCCCCGCGCAGATACGCAGTATTTT.